This TCR beta chain stems from a study of blood T cell repertoires in COVID-19. The table came from immunoSEQ multiplex PCR; TCRdb's copy has only in-frame clones and leaves some out. The repertoire holds about 380,000 clones, with around 90% as singletons. There are 14 residues in the CDR3. Germline V gene lookup returns CDR1 MNHEY and CDR2 SVGAGI. The germline V and J ends were trimmed by 6 bases and 3 bases, with 11 bases remaining between them. The TCR originated in a woman aged 18-29 years who had recovered from COVID-19. Source material: PBMCs or T cells enriched from blood (not recorded which). The genes are TRBV6-5 and TRBJ1-4; D perhaps matches TRBD1 (5 bases). The chain's CDR3 is CASSRVVANEKLFF. Here the CDR3 DNA reads TGTGCCAGCAGCAGGGTAGTGGCTAATGAAAAACTGTTTTTT.